The entry that follows covers one T cell receptor (beta chain) sequence. Its antigen is not known. The sample is drawn from a study of cytomegalovirus exposure and HLA in healthy donors. Broader study findings: Specificity of a few CMV-associated chains for CMV antigens was verified in vitro. For most subjects, TCR beta sequences were reported to predict HLA-A and HLA-B alleles with accuracy. Rare TCR sequences predominated, though certain public TCRs were found in many donors. Previous analysis showed most TCR beta V segments were productive about 87% or about 30% of the time.

A multiplex PCR was run with 60 Vbeta primers and 13 Jbeta primers. Assay: immunoSEQ multiplex PCR; the TCRdb copy retains only in-frame clones and omits some. The data contain 120,000 or so clones, less than 85% of them singletons. The sample consisted of PBMCs. This clonotype was sampled from a man aged 18 to 30 in good health and CMV-seropositive.

The DNA of the CDR3 is TGTGCCAGCAGCAAAGGGACAGGGGAGGACGAGCAGTACTTC. It encodes CASSKGTGEDEQYF. The V gene is TRBV9, the J gene TRBJ2-7; 10 nucleotides line up with TRBD1. This CDR3 region has 14 residues. Germline V CDR1 and CDR2: SGDLS, YYNGEE. J lost 5 bases, V lost 4 bases, and 6 bases had no gene match.